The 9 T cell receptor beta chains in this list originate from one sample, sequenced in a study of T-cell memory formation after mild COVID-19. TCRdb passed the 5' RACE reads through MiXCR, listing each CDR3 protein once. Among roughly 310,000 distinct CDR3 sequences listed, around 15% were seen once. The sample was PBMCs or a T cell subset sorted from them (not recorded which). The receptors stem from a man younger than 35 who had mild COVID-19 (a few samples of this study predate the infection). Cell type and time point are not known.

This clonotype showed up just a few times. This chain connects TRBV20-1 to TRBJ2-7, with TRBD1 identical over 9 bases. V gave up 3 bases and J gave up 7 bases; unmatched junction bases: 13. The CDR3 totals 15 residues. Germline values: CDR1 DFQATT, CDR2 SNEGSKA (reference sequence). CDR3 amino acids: CSASPWTGAKWEQYV. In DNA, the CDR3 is TGCAGTGCTAGTCCGTGGACAGGGGCAAAGTGGGAGCAGTACGTC.

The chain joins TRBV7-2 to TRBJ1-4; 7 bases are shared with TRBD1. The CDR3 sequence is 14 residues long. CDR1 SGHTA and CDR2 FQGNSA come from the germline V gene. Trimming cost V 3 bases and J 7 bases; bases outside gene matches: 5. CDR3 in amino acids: CASSFAGGSEKLFF. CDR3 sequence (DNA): TGTGCCAGCAGCTTCGCAGGGGGAAGTGAAAAACTGTTTTTT.

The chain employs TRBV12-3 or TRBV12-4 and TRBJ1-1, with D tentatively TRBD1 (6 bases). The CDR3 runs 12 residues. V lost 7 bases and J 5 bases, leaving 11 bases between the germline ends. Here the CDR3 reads CASIQGYTEAFF. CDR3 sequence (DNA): TGTGCCAGCATCCAGGGGTATACTGAAGCTTTCTTT.

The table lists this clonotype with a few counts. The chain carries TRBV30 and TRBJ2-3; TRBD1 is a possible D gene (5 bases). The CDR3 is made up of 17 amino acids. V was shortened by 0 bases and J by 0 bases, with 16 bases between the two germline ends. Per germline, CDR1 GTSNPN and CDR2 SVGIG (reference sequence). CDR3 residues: CAWSVSHGRVSTDTQYF. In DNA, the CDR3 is TGTGCCTGGAGTGTATCCCACGGCAGGGTCAGCACAGATACGCAGTATTTT.

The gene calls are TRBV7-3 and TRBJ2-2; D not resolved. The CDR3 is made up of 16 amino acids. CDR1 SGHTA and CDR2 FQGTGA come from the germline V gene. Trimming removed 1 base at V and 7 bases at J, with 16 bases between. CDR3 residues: CASSLSSGYLVGELFF. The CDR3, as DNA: TGTGCCAGCAGCTTAAGTTCGGGTTACCTCGTCGGGGAGCTGTTTTTT.

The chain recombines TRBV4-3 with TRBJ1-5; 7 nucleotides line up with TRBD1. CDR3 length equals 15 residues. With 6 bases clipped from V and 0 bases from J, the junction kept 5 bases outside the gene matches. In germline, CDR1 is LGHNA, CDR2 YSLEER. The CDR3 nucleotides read TGCGCCAGCAGTCCCGACAGGGTTAGCAATCAGCCCCAGCATTTT. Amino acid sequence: CASSPDRVSNQPQHF.

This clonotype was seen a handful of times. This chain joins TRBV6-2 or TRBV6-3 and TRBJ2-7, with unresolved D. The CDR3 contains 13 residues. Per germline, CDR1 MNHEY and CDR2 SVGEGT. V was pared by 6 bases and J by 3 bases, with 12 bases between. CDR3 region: CASSPSLYYEQYV. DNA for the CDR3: TGTGCCAGCAGCCCCTCCCTCTACTACGAGCAGTACGTC.

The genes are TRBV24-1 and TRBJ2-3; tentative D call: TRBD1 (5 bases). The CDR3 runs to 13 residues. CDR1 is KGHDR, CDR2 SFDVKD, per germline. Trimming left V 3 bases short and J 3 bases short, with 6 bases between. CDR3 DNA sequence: TGTGCCACCAGTGATCGACAGACAGATACGCAGTATTTT. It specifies CATSDRQTDTQYF.

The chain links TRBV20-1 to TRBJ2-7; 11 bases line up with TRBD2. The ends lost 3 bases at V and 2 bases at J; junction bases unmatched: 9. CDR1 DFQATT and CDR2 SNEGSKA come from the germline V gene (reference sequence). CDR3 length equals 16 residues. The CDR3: CSARLAGGMMTYEQYF. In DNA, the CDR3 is TGCAGTGCTAGGTTAGCGGGGGGGATGATGACCTACGAGCAGTACTTC.